This T cell receptor (beta chain) is from a study of blood T cells in healthy people across ages. Study-wide context: In model experiments, template switching was able to capture about one barcoded beta molecule for every two T cells that were present.

The CDR3 runs 15 residues. Germline V gene lookup returns CDR1 SGHKS and CDR2 YYEKEE (reference sequence). V was pared by 5 bases and J by 5 bases, with 11 bases of the junction left unmatched. Total RNA, at least 5.5 micrograms per sample, was extracted from PBMCs. With respect to this clonotype: Its antigen is unidentified.

Study outcomes and limitations: Long-lived and aged donors differed, with more naive CD4+ cells and higher diversity in the long-lived. Unsorted PBMCs blocked a conclusive comparison of naive and antigen-experienced cells.

A second roughly 7 to 12 cycle PCR used barcoded and J-beta primers. Each CDR3 protein gets one entry after TCRdb re-called the 5' RACE reads with MiXCR. The sample has 1.5 million to 2 million distinct CDR3 sequences, roughly 28% seen once; the top ten hold 7% to 9%. The receptor comes from a woman between 25 and 40 years old in good health. The chain employs TRBV5-5 and TRBJ2-3; 7 bases fit TRBD2. Sequencing input: blood. The CDR3 bases are TGTGCCAGCAGACAAGGGGCGGGAGTCGGAGATACGCAGTATTTT. Its translation: CASRQGAGVGDTQYF.